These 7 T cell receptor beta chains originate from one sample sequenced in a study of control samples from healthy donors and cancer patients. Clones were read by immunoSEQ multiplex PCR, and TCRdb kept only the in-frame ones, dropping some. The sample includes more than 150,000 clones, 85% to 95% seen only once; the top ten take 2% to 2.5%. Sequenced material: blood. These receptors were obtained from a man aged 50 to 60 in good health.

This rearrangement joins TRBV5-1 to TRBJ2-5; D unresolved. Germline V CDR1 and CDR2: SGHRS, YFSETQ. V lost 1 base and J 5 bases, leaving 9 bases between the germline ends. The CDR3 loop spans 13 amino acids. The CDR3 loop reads CASSLSAGETQYF. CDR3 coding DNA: TGCGCCAGCAGCTTGAGCGCTGGGGAGACCCAGTACTTC. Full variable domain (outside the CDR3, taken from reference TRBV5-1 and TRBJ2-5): KAGVTQTPRYLIKTRGQQVTLSCSPISGHRSVSWYQQTPGQGLQFLFEYFSETQRNKGNFPGRFSGRQFSNSRSEMNVSTLELGDSALYLCASSLSAGETQYFGPGTRLLVL.

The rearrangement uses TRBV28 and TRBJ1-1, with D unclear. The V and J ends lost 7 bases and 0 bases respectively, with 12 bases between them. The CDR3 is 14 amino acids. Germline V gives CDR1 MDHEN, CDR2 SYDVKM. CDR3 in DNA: TGTGCCAGCATCCACCCCCGGGTGAACACTGAAGCTTTCTTT. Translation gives CASIHPRVNTEAFF.

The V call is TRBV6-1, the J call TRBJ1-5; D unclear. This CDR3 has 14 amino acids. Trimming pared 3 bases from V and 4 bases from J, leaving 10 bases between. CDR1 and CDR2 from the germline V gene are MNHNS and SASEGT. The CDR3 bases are TGTGCCAGCAGTGAGGTTCGAGGGAATCAGCCCCAGCATTTT. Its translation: CASSEVRGNQPQHF.

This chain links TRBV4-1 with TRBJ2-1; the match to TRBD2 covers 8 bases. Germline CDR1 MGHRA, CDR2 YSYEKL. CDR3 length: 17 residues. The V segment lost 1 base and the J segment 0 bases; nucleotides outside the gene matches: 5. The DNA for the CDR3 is TGCGCCAGCAGCCAAGTCGGACTAGCAGTCTCCTACAATGAGCAGTTCTTC. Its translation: CASSQVGLAVSYNEQFF.

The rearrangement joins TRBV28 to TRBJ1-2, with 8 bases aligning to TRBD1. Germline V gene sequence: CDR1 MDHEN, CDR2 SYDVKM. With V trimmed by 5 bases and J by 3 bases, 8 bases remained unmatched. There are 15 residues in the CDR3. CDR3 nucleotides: TGTGCCAGCAGTCCAGCAGGGGGCGTTTACTATGGCTACACCTTC. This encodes CASSPAGGVYYGYTF.

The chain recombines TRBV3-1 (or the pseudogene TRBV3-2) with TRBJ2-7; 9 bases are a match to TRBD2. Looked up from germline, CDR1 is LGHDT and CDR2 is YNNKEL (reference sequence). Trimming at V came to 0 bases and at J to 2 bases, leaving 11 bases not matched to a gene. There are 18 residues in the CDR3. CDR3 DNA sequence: TGTGCCAGCAGCCAAGAGGGGGCGTCTGGCGGGAGGGCCTACGAGCAGTACTTC. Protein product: CASSQEGASGGRAYEQYF.

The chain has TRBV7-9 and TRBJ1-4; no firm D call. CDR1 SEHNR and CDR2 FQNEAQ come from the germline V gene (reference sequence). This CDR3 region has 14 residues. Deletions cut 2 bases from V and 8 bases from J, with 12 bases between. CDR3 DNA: TGTGCCAGCAGCTTACAGTTTACGGGGGAAAAACTGTTTTTT. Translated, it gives CASSLQFTGEKLFF.